This TCR beta chain was retrieved from a study of CD8 T cells in Susac syndrome. V gave up 6 bases and J gave up 4 bases, with 13 bases separating them. The CDR3 extends over 13 amino acids. CDR1 SGHDT and CDR2 YYEEEE come from the germline V gene. RNA amounts of roughly 0.5 to 1 ug underwent reverse transcription with random hexamers. TCRdb processed the immunoSEQ multiplex PCR reads anew with MiXCR; each CDR3 protein has one entry. In the table there are roughly 120,000 distinct CDR3 sequences, just under 95% of which are singletons. Input material: CD4+ T cells from PBMCs. V is TRBV5-6 and J is TRBJ1-2, with D tentatively TRBD1 (6 bases). The receptor's source is a human donor in good health. The CDR3 reads CASKQQGIYGYTF. The CDR3 DNA is TGTGCCAGCAAGCAGCAGGGGATCTATGGCTACACCTTC.